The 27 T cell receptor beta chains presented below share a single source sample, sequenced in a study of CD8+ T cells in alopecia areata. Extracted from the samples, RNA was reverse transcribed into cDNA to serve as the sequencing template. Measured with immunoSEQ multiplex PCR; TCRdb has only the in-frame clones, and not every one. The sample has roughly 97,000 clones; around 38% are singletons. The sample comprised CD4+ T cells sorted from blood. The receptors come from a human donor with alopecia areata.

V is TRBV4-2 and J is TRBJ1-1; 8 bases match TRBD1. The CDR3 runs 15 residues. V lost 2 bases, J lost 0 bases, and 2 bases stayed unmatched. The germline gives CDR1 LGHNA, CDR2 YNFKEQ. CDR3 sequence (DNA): TGTGCCAGCAGCCAACGGACAGGGCTGAACACTGAAGCTTTCTTT. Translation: CASSQRTGLNTEAFF.

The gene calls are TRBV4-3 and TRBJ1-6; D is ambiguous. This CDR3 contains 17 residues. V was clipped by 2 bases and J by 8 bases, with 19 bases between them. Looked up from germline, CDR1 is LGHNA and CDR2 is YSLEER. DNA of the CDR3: TGCGCCAGCAGCCAACTTACCGCAGGTGGTTGGGATTCACCCCTCCACTTT. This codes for CASSQLTAGGWDSPLHF.

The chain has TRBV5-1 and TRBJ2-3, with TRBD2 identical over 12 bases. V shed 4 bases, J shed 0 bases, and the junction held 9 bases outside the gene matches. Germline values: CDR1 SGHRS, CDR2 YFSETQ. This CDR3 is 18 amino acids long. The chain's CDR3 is CASSPGTSGRPSTDTQYF. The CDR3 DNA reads TGCGCCAGCAGCCCCGGGACTAGCGGGCGACCTAGCACAGATACGCAGTATTTT. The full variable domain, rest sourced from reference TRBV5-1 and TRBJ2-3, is KAGVTQTPRYLIKTRGQQVTLSCSPISGHRSVSWYQQTPGQGLQFLFEYFSETQRNKGNFPGRFSGRQFSNSRSEMNVSTLELGDSALYLCASSPGTSGRPSTDTQYFGPGTRLTVL.

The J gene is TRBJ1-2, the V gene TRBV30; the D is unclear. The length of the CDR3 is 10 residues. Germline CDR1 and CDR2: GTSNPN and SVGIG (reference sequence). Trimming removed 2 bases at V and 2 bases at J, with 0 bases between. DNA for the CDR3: TGTGCCTGGAGTAACTATGGCTACACCTTC. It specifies CAWSNYGYTF.

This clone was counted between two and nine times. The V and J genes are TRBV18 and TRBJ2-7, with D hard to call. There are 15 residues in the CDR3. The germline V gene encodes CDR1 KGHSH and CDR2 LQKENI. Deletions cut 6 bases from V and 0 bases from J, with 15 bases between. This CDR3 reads CASSPPLPSSYEQYF. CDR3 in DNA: TGTGCCAGCTCCCCCCCGCTACCTAGCTCCTACGAGCAGTACTTC.

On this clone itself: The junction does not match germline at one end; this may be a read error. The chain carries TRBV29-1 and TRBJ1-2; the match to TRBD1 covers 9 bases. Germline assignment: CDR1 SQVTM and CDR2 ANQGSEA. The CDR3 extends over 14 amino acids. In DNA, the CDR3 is TGCAGCGTTGAACCGACCGGGACAGGGTATGGCTGCACCTTC. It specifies CSVEPTGTGYGCTF.

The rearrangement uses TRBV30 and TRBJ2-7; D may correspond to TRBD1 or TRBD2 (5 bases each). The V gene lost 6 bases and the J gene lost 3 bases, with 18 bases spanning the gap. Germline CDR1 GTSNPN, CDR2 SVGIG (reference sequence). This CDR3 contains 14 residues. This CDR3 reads CACLNSGAYYEQYF. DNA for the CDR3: TGTGCCTGCCTAAATTCCGGGGCCTACTACGAGCAGTACTTC.

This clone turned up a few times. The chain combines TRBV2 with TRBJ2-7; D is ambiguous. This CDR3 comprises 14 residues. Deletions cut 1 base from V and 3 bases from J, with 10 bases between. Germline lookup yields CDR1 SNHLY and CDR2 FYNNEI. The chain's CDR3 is CASSEVVWGYEQYF. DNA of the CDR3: TGTGCCAGCAGTGAAGTCGTCTGGGGCTACGAGCAGTACTTC.

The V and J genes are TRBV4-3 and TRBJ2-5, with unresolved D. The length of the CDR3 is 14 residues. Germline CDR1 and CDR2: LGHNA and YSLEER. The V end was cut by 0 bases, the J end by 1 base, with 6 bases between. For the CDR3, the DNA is TGCGCCAGCAGCCAAGATACCCGCCAAGAGACCCAGTACTTC. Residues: CASSQDTRQETQYF.

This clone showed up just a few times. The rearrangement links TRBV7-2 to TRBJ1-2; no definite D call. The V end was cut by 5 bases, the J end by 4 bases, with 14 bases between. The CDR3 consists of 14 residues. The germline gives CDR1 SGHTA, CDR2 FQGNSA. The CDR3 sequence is CASSPETRSYGYTF. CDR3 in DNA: TGTGCCAGCAGCCCAGAGACACGGAGCTATGGCTACACCTTC.

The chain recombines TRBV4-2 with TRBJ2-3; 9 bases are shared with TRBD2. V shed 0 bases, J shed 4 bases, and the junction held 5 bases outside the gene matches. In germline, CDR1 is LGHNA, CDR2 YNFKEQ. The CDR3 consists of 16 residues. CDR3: CASSQDWREGPDTQYF. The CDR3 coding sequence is TGTGCCAGCAGCCAAGATTGGCGGGAGGGTCCAGATACGCAGTATTTT.

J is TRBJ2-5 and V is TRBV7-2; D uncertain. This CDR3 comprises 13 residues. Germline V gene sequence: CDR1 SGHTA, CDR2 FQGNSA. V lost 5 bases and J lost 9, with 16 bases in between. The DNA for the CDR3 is TGTGCCAGCAGCGCGCGAACGACCTTGCCCCAGTACTTC. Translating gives CASSARTTLPQYF.

In DNA, the CDR3 is TGTGCCTTTAACGGGGGTAGCACAGATACGCAGTATTTT. Amino acid sequence: CAFNGGSTDTQYF. V gene TRBV30 combines with J gene TRBJ2-3; tentatively, D is TRBD2 (6 bases). V lost 7 bases and J lost 0, with 11 bases in between. CDR3 size: 13 residues. Germline loops: CDR1 GTSNPN, CDR2 SVGIG (reference sequence).

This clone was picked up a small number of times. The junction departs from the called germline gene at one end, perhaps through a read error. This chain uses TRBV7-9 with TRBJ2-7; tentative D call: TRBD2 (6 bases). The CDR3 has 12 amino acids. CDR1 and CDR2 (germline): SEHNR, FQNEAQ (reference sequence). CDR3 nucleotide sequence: TGTGCCAGCACCTTACGGGGGTACGAGCAGTACTTC. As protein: CASTLRGYEQYF. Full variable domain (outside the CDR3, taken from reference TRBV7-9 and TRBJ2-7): DTGVSQNPRHKITKRGQNVTFRCDPISEHNRLYWYRQTLGQGPEFLTYFQNEAQLEKSRLLSDRFSAERPKGSFSTLEIQRTEQGDSAMYLCASTLRGYEQYFGPGTRLTVT.

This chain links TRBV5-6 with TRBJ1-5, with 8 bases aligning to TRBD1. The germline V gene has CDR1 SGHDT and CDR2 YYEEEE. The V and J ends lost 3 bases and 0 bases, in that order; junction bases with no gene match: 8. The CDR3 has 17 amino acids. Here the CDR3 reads CASSSSRDRYSNQPQHF. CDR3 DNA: TGTGCCAGCAGCTCGTCCCGGGACAGGTATAGCAATCAGCCCCAGCATTTT. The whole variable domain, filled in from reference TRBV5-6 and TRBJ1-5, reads DAGVTQSPTHLIKTRGQQVTLRCSPKSGHDTVSWYQQALGQGPQFIFQYYEEEERQRGNFPDRFSGHQFPNYSSELNVNALLLGDSALYLCASSSSRDRYSNQPQHFGDGTRLSIL.

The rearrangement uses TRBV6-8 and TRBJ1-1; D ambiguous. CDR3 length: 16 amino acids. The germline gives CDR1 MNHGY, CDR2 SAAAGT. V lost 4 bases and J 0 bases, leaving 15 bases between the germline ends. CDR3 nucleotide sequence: TGTGCCAGCAGTTCCCTTCGGCTTTCCATGAACACTGAAGCTTTCTTT. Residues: CASSSLRLSMNTEAFF.

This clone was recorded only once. This CDR3 is CASSLDSNNEQFF. Here the CDR3 DNA reads TGCGCCAGCAGCTTGGATTCGAACAATGAGCAGTTCTTC. The chain is built from TRBV5-1 and TRBJ2-1; D is unclear. The CDR3 sequence is 13 residues long. The V end lost 0 bases, the J end lost 5 bases, and 6 bases lay between the germline ends. Germline lookup yields CDR1 SGHRS and CDR2 YFSETQ. Full variable domain (remainder filled in from reference TRBV5-1 and TRBJ2-1): KAGVTQTPRYLIKTRGQQVTLSCSPISGHRSVSWYQQTPGQGLQFLFEYFSETQRNKGNFPGRFSGRQFSNSRSEMNVSTLELGDSALYLCASSLDSNNEQFFGPGTRLTVL.

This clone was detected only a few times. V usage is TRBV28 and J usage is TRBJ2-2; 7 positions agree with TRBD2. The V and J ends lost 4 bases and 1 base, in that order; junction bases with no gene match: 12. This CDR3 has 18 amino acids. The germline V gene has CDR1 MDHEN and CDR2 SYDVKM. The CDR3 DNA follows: TGTGCCAGCAGTTCCCCCAGGAGGGGACTAAAGAACACCGGGGAGCTGTTTTTT. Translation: CASSSPRRGLKNTGELFF. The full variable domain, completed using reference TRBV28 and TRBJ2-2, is DVKVTQSSRYLVKRTGEKVFLECVQDMDHENMFWYRQDPGLGLRLIYFSYDVKMKEKGDIPEGYSVSREKKERFSLILESASTNQTSMYLCASSSPRRGLKNTGELFFGEGSRLTVL.

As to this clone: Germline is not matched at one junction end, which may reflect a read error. This CDR3 is CSVQDYRGSGTQYF. The DNA of the CDR3 is TGCAGCGTTCAAGACTACAGGGGTTCGGGGACCCAGTACTTC. V usage is TRBV29-1 and J usage is TRBJ2-5; TRBD1 agrees at 7 bases. This CDR3 is 14 amino acids long. CDR1 and CDR2 from the germline V gene are SQVTM and ANQGSEA.

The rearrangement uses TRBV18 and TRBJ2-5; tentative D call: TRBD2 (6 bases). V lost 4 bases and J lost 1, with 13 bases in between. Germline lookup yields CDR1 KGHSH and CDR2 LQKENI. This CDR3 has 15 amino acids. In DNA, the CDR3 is TGTGCCAGCTCACTTGGCGGGGACTCCCAAGAGACCCAGTACTTC. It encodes CASSLGGDSQETQYF.

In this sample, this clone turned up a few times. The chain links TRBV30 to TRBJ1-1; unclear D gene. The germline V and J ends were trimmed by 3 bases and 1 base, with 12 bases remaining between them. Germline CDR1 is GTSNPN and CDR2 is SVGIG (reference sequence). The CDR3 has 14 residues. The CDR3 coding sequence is TGTGCCTGGAGCGTACTCGGTTGGAACACTGAAGCTTTCTTT. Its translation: CAWSVLGWNTEAFF. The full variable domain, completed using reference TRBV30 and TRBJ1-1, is SQTIHQWPATLVQPVGSPLSLECTVEGTSNPNLYWYRQAAGRGLQLLFYSVGIGQISSEVPQNLSASRPQDRQFILSSKKLLLSDSGFYLCAWSVLGWNTEAFFGQGTRLTVV.

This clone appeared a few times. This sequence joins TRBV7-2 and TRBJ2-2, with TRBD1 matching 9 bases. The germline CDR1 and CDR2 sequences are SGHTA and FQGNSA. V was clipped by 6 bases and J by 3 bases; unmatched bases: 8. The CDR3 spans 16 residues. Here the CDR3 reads CASRGGQGLYTGELFF. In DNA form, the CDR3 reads TGTGCCAGCAGGGGAGGACAGGGGCTTTACACCGGGGAGCTGTTTTTT.

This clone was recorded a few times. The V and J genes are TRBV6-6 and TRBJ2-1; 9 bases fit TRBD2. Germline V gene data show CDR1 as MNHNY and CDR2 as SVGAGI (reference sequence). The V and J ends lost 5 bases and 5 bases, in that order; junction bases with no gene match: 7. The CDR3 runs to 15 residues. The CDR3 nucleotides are TGTGCCAGCAGTGTAGGGACTAGCTCGAACAATGAGCAGTTCTTC. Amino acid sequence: CASSVGTSSNNEQFF.

The CDR3, as DNA: TGTGCCAGCAGACCCCGTGGGGGCACTAATTCACCCCTCCACTTT. It yields the protein CASRPRGGTNSPLHF. The chain uses TRBV27 and TRBJ1-6; D may be TRBD1 (6 bases). Trimming shortened V by 6 bases and J by 6 bases, and 15 bases separated the two germline ends. The CDR3 consists of 15 residues. Germline CDR1 MNHEY, CDR2 SMNVEV (reference sequence).

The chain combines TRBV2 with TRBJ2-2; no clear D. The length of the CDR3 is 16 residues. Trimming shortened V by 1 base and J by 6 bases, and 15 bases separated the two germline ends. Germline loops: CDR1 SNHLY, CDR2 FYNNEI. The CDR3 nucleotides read TGTGCCAGCAGTGAAGATCAGCTGGGTCCGGCCGGGGAGCTGTTTTTT. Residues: CASSEDQLGPAGELFF. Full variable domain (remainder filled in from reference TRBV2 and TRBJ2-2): EPEVTQTPSHQVTQMGQEVILRCVPISNHLYFYWYRQILGQKVEFLVSFYNNEISEKSEIFDDQFSVERPDGSNFTLKIRSTKLEDSAMYFCASSEDQLGPAGELFFGEGSRLTVL.

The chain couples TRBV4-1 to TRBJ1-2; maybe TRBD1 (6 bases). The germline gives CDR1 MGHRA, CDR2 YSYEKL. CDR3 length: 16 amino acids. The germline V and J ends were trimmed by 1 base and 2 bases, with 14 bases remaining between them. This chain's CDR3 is CASSQGRYRENYGYTF. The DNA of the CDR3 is TGCGCCAGCAGCCAAGGGAGGTACAGGGAGAACTATGGCTACACCTTC.

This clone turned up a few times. The CDR3 protein is CASSLYSGDTYEQYF. The CDR3 nucleotides read TGCGCCAGCAGCTTGTACAGCGGGGACACCTACGAGCAGTACTTC. The V gene is TRBV5-1, the J gene TRBJ2-7; TRBD2 might be the D (7 bases). The germline CDR1 and CDR2 sequences are SGHRS and YFSETQ. The CDR3 is made up of 15 amino acids. V lost 1 base, J lost 2 bases, and 13 bases lay in between.